The 14 T cell receptor beta chains below come from one sample, sequenced in a study of blood T cell repertoires in COVID-19. Assay: immunoSEQ multiplex PCR; the TCRdb copy retains only in-frame clones and omits some. Of 150,000 to 200,000 clones listed, about 88% are singletons. The sequenced material came from peripheral blood. The receptor set was obtained from a man aged 40-55 years with active or convalescent COVID-19.

This chain connects TRBV30 to TRBJ1-2, with TRBD1 matching over 7 bases. Germline V gene lookup returns CDR1 GTSNPN and CDR2 SVGIG (reference sequence). Trimming removed 8 bases from V and 4 bases from J; junction bases left unmatched: 7. The CDR3 covers 12 residues. CDR3 sequence (DNA): TGTGCCACCTCGACAGGGACCTATGGCTACACCTTC. It yields the protein CATSTGTYGYTF.

The chain has TRBV9 and TRBJ2-2, with D perhaps matching TRBD1 (5 bases). The CDR3 is 12 residues long. V lost 5 bases and J lost 6, with 8 bases in between. Germline V CDR1 and CDR2: SGDLS, YYNGEE. In nucleotides, the CDR3 is TGTGCCAGCAGTAAGGGGCCCGGGGAGCTGTTTTTT. It codes for CASSKGPGELFF. Using reference TRBV9 and TRBJ2-2 for the parts outside the CDR3, the full variable domain is DSGVTQTPKHLITATGQRVTLRCSPRSGDLSVYWYQQSLDQGLQFLIQYYNGEERAKGNILERFSAQQFPDLHSELNLSSLELGDSALYFCASSKGPGELFFGEGSRLTVL.

The J gene is TRBJ1-1, the V gene TRBV9; D not certain. Between the trimmed V and J ends, which lost 0 bases and 1 base, there was a span of 10 bases. CDR1 is SGDLS and CDR2 is YYNGEE in the germline V gene. The length of the CDR3 is 15 residues. CDR3 loop: CASSVGVRGNTEAFF. As DNA, the CDR3 is TGTGCCAGCAGCGTAGGGGTTCGCGGGAACACTGAAGCTTTCTTT.

The CDR3 spells CASRTNRGRFNEQFF. DNA of the CDR3: TGTGCCAGCAGAACTAACAGGGGGCGTTTCAATGAGCAGTTCTTC. The chain has TRBV28 and TRBJ2-1, with 9 bases that match TRBD1. The germline CDR1 and CDR2 sequences are MDHEN and SYDVKM. CDR3 size: 15 residues. V shed 6 bases, J shed 6 bases, and the junction held 9 bases outside the gene matches.

The chain recombines TRBV11-3 with TRBJ2-1, with TRBD1 as a possible D gene (6 bases). This CDR3 is built from 15 residues. The V gene lost 0 bases and the J gene lost 7 bases, with 13 bases spanning the gap. Germline V gives CDR1 SGHNT, CDR2 YENEEA. CDR3 loop: CASSLEGEGENEQFF. The CDR3 region has the DNA TGTGCCAGCAGCTTAGAAGGAGAGGGGGAGAATGAGCAGTTCTTC.

J is TRBJ1-3 and V is TRBV20-1, with unresolved D. This CDR3 comprises 14 residues. The germline V and J ends were trimmed by 3 bases and 0 bases, with 9 bases remaining between them. Germline values: CDR1 DFQATT, CDR2 SNEGSKA (reference sequence). CDR3 in DNA: TGCAGTGCTAGTAGATATAGCTCTGGAAACACCATATATTTT. Protein sequence: CSASRYSSGNTIYF.

The CDR3: CASIILGDNEQFF. The CDR3 DNA sequence: TGTGCCAGCATCATTTTAGGGGACAATGAGCAGTTCTTC. The gene calls are TRBV12-3 or TRBV12-4 and TRBJ2-1; possibly TRBD1 for D (5 bases). Trimming pared 7 bases from V and 5 bases from J, leaving 12 bases between. The CDR3 totals 13 residues.

The rearrangement links TRBV2 to TRBJ1-2; a possible D gene is TRBD1 (5 bases). V was clipped by 4 bases and J by 5 bases, with 14 bases between them. Germline V gives CDR1 SNHLY, CDR2 FYNNEI. CDR3 length: 14 residues. The CDR3 DNA reads as TGTGCCAGCAGTGGACTGACAGCAGAATATGGCTACACCTTC. Protein: CASSGLTAEYGYTF.

V gene TRBV12-3 or TRBV12-4 combines with J gene TRBJ1-1; possibly TRBD1 for D (5 bases). The V end was cut by 6 bases, the J end by 14 bases, with 19 bases between. The CDR3 is 12 residues long. This chain's CDR3 is CASSPDTEKTFF. In nucleotides, the CDR3 is TGTGCCAGCAGCCCGGACACGGAAAAGACATTCTTT.

The rearrangement links TRBV6-2 or TRBV6-3 to TRBJ1-5; the match to TRBD1 covers 8 bases. J lost 6 bases, V lost 5 bases, and 6 bases had no gene match. This CDR3 is built from 14 residues. Germline CDR1 reads MNHEY; CDR2 reads SVGEGT. In nucleotides, the CDR3 is TGTGCCAGCAGTAACCAGGGGGCGGTTCAGCCCCAGCATTTT. This translates into CASSNQGAVQPQHF.

This clone was detected once. The gene calls are TRBV2 and TRBJ1-6; weak D call: TRBD1 (6 bases). CDR3 length: 14 amino acids. Germline V CDR1 and CDR2: SNHLY, FYNNEI. V lost 2 bases and J 8 bases, leaving 10 bases between the germline ends. In DNA form, the CDR3 reads TGTGCCAGCAGTGAAAGGGACACGTATTCACCCCTCCACTTT. Translating it yields CASSERDTYSPLHF.

The rearrangement uses TRBV5-4 and TRBJ1-1; TRBD1 might be the D (6 bases). CDR3 length: 15 residues. Between the trimmed V and J ends, which lost 1 base and 6 bases, there was a span of 16 bases. Per germline, CDR1 SGHNT and CDR2 YYREEE (reference sequence). The DNA for the CDR3 is TGTGCCAGCAGCTTGAAGTCTGGGGGCATCTCTGAAGCTTTCTTT. It specifies CASSLKSGGISEAFF.

This clone has a single count. The chain couples TRBV12-5 to TRBJ1-3; TRBD1 aligns across 7 bases. Germline CDR1 LGHNT, CDR2 FRNRAP. The V gene end was trimmed by 5 bases and the J gene end by 0 bases; junction bases not matched to a gene: 1. The CDR3 contains 14 residues. The CDR3 sequence: CASGQGVSGNTIYF. The CDR3 nucleotides read TGTGCTAGTGGTCAGGGGGTCTCTGGAAACACCATATATTTT.

The rearrangement uses TRBV6-1 and TRBJ2-7, with TRBD2 matching 8 bases. With V trimmed by 2 bases and J by 1 base, 4 bases remained unmatched. Looked up from germline, CDR1 is MNHNS and CDR2 is SASEGT. CDR3 length: 15 residues. The DNA for the CDR3 is TGTGCCAGCAGTGAAATGGCGGGGGGATCCTACGAGCAGTACTTC. It codes for CASSEMAGGSYEQYF.